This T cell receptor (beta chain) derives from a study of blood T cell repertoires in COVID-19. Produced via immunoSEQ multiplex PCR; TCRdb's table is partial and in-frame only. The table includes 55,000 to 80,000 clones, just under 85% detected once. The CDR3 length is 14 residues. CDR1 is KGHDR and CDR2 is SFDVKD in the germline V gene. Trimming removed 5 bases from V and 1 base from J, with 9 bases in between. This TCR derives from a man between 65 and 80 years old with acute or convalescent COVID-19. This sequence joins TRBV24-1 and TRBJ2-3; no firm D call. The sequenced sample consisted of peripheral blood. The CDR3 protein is CATSANSGTDTQYF. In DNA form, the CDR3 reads TGTGCCACCAGTGCGAACTCTGGCACAGATACGCAGTATTTT.